These 18 T cell receptor beta chains originate from one sample sequenced in a study of T cell responses to AZD1222 COVID-19 vaccine. Clones were sequenced by immunoSEQ multiplex PCR, and TCRdb holds only the in-frame ones, with some missing. The sample has some 65,000 clones; 75% to 85% are singletons. The specimen was peripheral blood, collected on day 0 of MenACWY control vaccination. The receptor source for this set is an adult in good health.

The V gene is TRBV5-1, the J gene TRBJ2-1, with 14 positions matching TRBD2. Germline V lookup: CDR1 SGHRS, CDR2 YFSETQ. The CDR3 covers 15 residues. V shed 4 bases, J shed 5 bases, and the junction held 2 bases outside the gene matches. The CDR3 sequence is CASSRLAGGHNEQFF. The CDR3 nucleotides read TGCGCCAGCAGCCGACTAGCGGGAGGGCACAATGAGCAGTTCTTC. Together with reference TRBV5-1 and TRBJ2-1, the CDR3 gives the full variable domain: KAGVTQTPRYLIKTRGQQVTLSCSPISGHRSVSWYQQTPGQGLQFLFEYFSETQRNKGNFPGRFSGRQFSNSRSEMNVSTLELGDSALYLCASSRLAGGHNEQFFGPGTRLTVL.

The chain combines TRBV15 with TRBJ2-2, with D perhaps TRBD1 (5 bases). V was cut by 0 bases and J by 5 bases, with 13 bases left in between. The germline V gene encodes CDR1 LNHNV and CDR2 YYDKDF (reference sequence). The length of the CDR3 is 16 residues. CDR3 DNA sequence: TGTGCCACCAGCAGAGATCTGCCAGGGATGACCGGGGAGCTGTTTTTT. Its protein is CATSRDLPGMTGELFF.

The chain combines TRBV2 with TRBJ1-1; D is undetermined. Germline V gene lookup returns CDR1 SNHLY and CDR2 FYNNEI. This CDR3 region has 13 residues. V lost 3 bases and J lost 5, with 10 bases in between. The CDR3: CASSDRRETEAFF. CDR3 coding DNA: TGTGCCAGCAGTGATCGTAGGGAAACTGAAGCTTTCTTT.

This clone came up a few times. In nucleotides, the CDR3 is TGTGCCAGCAGCTCTACAGGGGGAAGGGGTGAAGCTTTCTTT. It yields the protein CASSSTGGRGEAFF. The rearrangement links TRBV28 to TRBJ1-1; 8 positions agree with TRBD1. Germline values: CDR1 MDHEN, CDR2 SYDVKM. The CDR3 consists of 14 residues. The ends lost 6 bases at V and 7 bases at J; junction bases unmatched: 10.

The rearrangement joins TRBV7-8 to TRBJ2-7, with D tentatively TRBD2 (6 bases). The CDR3 runs to 15 residues. CDR1 and CDR2 from the germline V gene are SGHVS and FQNEAQ. V lost 5 bases and J lost 4, with 18 bases in between. The CDR3 DNA follows: TGTGCCAGCAGCCTCGCGTCCGGGACTTATTACGAGCAGTACTTC. Its protein product is CASSLASGTYYEQYF. Full variable domain (missing parts from reference TRBV7-8 and TRBJ2-7): GAGVSQSPRYKVAKRGQDVALRCDPISGHVSLFWYQQALGQGPEFLTYFQNEAQLDKSGLPSDRFFAERPEGSVSTLKIQRTQQEDSAVYLCASSLASGTYYEQYFGPGTRLTVT.

This rearrangement joins TRBV7-6 to TRBJ2-3; D is unclear. The CDR3 has 12 residues. Trimming removed 5 bases at V and 5 bases at J, with 8 bases between. In germline, CDR1 is SGHVS, CDR2 FNYEAQ. CDR3 sequence (DNA): TGTGCCAGCAGCCTTTACGGAGATACGCAGTATTTT. Encoded protein: CASSLYGDTQYF.

This sequence joins TRBV6-5 and TRBJ1-6; D gene uncertain. This CDR3 has 12 amino acids. Trimming removed 6 bases from V and 4 bases from J, with 4 bases in between. Germline CDR1 and CDR2: MNHEY and SVGAGI. Here the CDR3 reads CASRVYNSPLHF. CDR3 sequence (DNA): TGTGCCAGCAGGGTTTATAATTCACCCCTCCACTTT.

The chain uses TRBV5-6 and TRBJ1-3; no clear D gene. V lost 1 base and J 0 bases, leaving 14 bases between the germline ends. CDR3 length: 17 residues. Germline CDR1 reads SGHDT; CDR2 reads YYEEEE. CDR3 region: CASSLYADLNSGNTIYF. The CDR3 nucleotides read TGTGCCAGCAGCTTGTATGCGGATCTTAACTCTGGAAACACCATATATTTT.

The chain has TRBV7-2 and TRBJ2-5, with 13 positions matching TRBD2. Trimming removed 1 base from V and 7 bases from J; junction bases left unmatched: 6. CDR1 SGHTA and CDR2 FQGNSA come from the germline V gene. The CDR3 covers 16 residues. This CDR3 is CASSLGLAGGGVTQYF. CDR3 DNA: TGTGCCAGCAGCTTAGGACTAGCGGGGGGCGGGGTGACCCAGTACTTC.

A single count supports this clone. J is TRBJ1-6 and V is TRBV28, with 8 bases identical to TRBD1. Unmatched junction bases numbered 3, after V lost 2 bases and J lost 9 bases. This CDR3 region has 14 residues. Germline CDR1 MDHEN, CDR2 SYDVKM. The CDR3 reads CASSLRTGPSPLHF. In DNA form, the CDR3 reads TGTGCCAGCAGTTTACGGACAGGGCCTTCACCCCTCCACTTT.

The chain uses TRBV7-9 and TRBJ1-1, with 7 bases fitting TRBD1. The V and J ends lost 5 bases and 6 bases, in that order; junction bases with no gene match: 12. CDR3 length: 15 residues. The germline gives CDR1 SEHNR, CDR2 FQNEAQ (reference sequence). The CDR3 coding sequence is TGTGCCAGCAGCCCCCAGACAGGGATGGGCGCTGAAGCTTTCTTT. This sequence encodes CASSPQTGMGAEAFF.

The rearrangement uses TRBV10-3 and TRBJ2-7; TRBD2 might be the D (6 bases). The germline V gene encodes CDR1 ENHRY and CDR2 SYGVKD. V gave up 6 bases and J gave up 1 base, with 10 bases separating them. This CDR3 is built from 13 residues. The CDR3 loop reads CAISQGLSYEQYF. CDR3 in DNA: TGTGCCATCAGCCAGGGACTGTCCTACGAGCAGTACTTC.

The chain has TRBV30 and TRBJ2-2, with 8 bases that match TRBD2. J gave up 6 bases and V 7 bases, and 10 bases lay outside the gene matches. CDR1 is GTSNPN and CDR2 is SVGIG in the germline V gene (reference sequence). This CDR3 spans 14 amino acids. The CDR3 DNA follows: TGTGCCTTCCTCTCGGGAGGGTATCCCGGGGAGCTGTTTTTT. Translating gives CAFLSGGYPGELFF.

The rearrangement links TRBV6-1 to TRBJ2-5; 12 bases align to TRBD2. The CDR3 runs to 16 residues. After removal of 3 bases from V and 5 bases from J, the junction contained 7 bases not matched to a gene. CDR1 MNHNS and CDR2 SASEGT come from the germline V gene. This CDR3 reads CASSEAGLAGWETQYF. The CDR3 nucleotides read TGTGCCAGCAGTGAGGCGGGACTAGCGGGTTGGGAGACCCAGTACTTC.

The gene calls are TRBV28 and TRBJ2-7, with 11 bases aligning to TRBD2. The junction had 2 bases not matched to a gene; V was cut back by 1 base and J by 3 bases. The CDR3 is made up of 15 amino acids. The germline V gene encodes CDR1 MDHEN and CDR2 SYDVKM. The CDR3, as DNA: TGTGCCAGCAGTTTATCTAGCGGGGGGATCTACGAGCAGTACTTC. This encodes CASSLSSGGIYEQYF. Variable domain in full (rest from reference TRBV28 and TRBJ2-7): DVKVTQSSRYLVKRTGEKVFLECVQDMDHENMFWYRQDPGLGLRLIYFSYDVKMKEKGDIPEGYSVSREKKERFSLILESASTNQTSMYLCASSLSSGGIYEQYFGPGTRLTVT.

The chain joins TRBV27 to TRBJ1-1; no clear D gene. The CDR3 has 14 residues. Germline CDR1 and CDR2: MNHEY and SMNVEV (reference sequence). V lost 5 bases, J lost 6 bases, and 16 bases lay in between. CDR3 region: CASSRNIDMAEAFF. CDR3 nucleotide sequence: TGTGCCAGCAGTCGGAACATTGACATGGCTGAAGCTTTCTTT.

The gene calls are TRBV5-6 and TRBJ2-7; TRBD2 aligns across 8 bases. The CDR3 extends over 14 amino acids. V shed 4 bases, J shed 0 bases, and the junction held 3 bases outside the gene matches. The V gene's germline CDR1 is SGHDT and CDR2 YYEEEE. DNA for the CDR3: TGTGCCAGCAGCCCAGGACTAGCCTCCTACGAGCAGTACTTC. Protein sequence: CASSPGLASYEQYF.

The chain combines TRBV5-1 with TRBJ1-6; no firm D call. The CDR3 spans 13 residues. Trimming pared 1 base from V and 10 bases from J, leaving 9 bases between. Germline loops: CDR1 SGHRS, CDR2 YFSETQ. The CDR3 spells CASSLLEKSPLHF. CDR3 bases: TGCGCCAGCAGCTTGCTGGAGAAATCACCCCTCCACTTT.